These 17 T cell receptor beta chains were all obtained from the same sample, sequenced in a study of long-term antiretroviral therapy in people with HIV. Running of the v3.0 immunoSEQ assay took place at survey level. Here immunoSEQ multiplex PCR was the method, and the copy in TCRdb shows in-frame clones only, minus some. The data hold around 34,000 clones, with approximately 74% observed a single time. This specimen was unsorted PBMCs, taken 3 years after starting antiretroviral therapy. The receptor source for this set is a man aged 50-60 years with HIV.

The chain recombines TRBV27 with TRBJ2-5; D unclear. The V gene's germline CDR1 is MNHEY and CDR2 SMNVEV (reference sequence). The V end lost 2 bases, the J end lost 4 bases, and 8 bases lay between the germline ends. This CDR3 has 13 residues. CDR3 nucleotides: TGTGCCAGCAGTTTAATTTTCCGAGAGACCCAGTACTTC. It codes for CASSLIFRETQYF.

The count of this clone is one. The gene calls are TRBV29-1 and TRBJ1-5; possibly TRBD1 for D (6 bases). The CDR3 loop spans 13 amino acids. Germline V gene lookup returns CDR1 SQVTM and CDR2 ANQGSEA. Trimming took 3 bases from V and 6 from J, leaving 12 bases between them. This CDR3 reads CSVEGGAGQPQHF. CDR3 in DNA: TGCAGCGTTGAGGGGGGCGCAGGTCAGCCCCAGCATTTT.

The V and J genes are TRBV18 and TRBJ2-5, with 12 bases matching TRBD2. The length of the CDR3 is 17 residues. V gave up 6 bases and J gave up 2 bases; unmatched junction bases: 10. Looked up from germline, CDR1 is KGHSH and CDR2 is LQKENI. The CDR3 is CASSRKTSGGPQETQYF. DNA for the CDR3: TGTGCCAGCTCCCGAAAGACTAGCGGGGGACCACAAGAGACCCAGTACTTC.

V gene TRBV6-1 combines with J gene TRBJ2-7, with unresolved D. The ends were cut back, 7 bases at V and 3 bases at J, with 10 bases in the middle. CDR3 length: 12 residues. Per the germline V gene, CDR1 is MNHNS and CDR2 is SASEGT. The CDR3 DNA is TGTGCCAGCAAATGGCTGAACTACGAGCAGTACTTC. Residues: CASKWLNYEQYF.

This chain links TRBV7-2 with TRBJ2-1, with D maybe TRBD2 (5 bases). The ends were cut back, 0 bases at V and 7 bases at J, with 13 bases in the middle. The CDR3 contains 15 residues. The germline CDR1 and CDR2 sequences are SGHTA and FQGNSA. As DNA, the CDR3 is TGTGCCAGCAGCTTAGCTTACGGGATTAGGAATGAGCAGTTCTTC. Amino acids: CASSLAYGIRNEQFF. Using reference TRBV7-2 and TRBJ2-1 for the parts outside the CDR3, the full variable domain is GAGVSQSPSNKVTEKGKDVELRCDPISGHTALYWYRQSLGQGLEFLIYFQGNSAPDKSGLPSDRFSAERTGGSVSTLTIQRTQQEDSAVYLCASSLAYGIRNEQFFGPGTRLTVL.

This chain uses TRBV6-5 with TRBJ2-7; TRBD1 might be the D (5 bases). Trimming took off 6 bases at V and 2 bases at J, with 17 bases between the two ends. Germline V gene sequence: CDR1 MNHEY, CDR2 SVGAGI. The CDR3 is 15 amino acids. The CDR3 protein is CASSTDRNEPYEQYF. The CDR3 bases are TGTGCCAGCAGCACCGACAGAAACGAGCCCTACGAGCAGTACTTC.

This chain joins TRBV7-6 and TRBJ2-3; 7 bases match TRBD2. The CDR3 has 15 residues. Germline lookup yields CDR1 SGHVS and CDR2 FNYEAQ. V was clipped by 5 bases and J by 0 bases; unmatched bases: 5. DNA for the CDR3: TGTGCCAGCAGCCATCGGACTAGTAGCACAGATACGCAGTATTTT. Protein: CASSHRTSSTDTQYF. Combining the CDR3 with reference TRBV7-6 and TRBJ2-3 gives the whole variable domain GAGVSQSPRYKVTKRGQDVALRCDPISGHVSLYWYRQALGQGPEFLTYFNYEAQQDKSGLPNDRFSAERPEGSISTLTIQRTEQRDSAMYRCASSHRTSSTDTQYFGPGTRLTVL.

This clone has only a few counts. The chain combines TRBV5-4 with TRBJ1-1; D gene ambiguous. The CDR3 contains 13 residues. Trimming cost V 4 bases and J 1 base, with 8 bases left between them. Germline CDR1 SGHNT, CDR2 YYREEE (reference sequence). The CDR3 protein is CASSGWGNTEAFF. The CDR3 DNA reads TGTGCCAGCAGCGGATGGGGGAACACTGAAGCTTTCTTT.

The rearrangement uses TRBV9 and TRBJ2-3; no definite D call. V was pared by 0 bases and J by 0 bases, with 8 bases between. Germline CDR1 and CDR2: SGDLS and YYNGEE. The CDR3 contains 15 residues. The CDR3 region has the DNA TGTGCCAGCAGCGTAGGGCTAGTGAGCACAGATACGCAGTATTTT. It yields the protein CASSVGLVSTDTQYF.

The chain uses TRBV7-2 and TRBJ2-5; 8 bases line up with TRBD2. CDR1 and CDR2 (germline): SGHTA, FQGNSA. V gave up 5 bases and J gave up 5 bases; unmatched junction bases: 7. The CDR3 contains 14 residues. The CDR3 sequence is CASSLVRGGETQYF. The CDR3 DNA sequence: TGTGCCAGCAGCCTCGTACGGGGGGGCGAGACCCAGTACTTC.

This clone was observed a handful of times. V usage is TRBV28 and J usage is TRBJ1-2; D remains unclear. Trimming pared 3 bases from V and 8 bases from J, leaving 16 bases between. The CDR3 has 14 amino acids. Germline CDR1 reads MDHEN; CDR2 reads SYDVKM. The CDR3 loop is CASSFAVPESGYTF. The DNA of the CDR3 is TGTGCCAGCAGTTTCGCCGTACCGGAGTCGGGCTACACCTTC.

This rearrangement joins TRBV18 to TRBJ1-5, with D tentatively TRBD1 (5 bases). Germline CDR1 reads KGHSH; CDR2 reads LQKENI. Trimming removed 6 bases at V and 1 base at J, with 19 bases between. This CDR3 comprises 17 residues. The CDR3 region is CASSARGGGRSNQPQHF. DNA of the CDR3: TGTGCCAGCTCGGCTCGAGGCGGGGGTCGAAGCAATCAGCCCCAGCATTTT.

The CDR3 nucleotides read TGTGCCAGCAGCCTCGACAGGGTGAACACTGAAGCTTTCTTT. Its translation: CASSLDRVNTEAFF. The rearrangement joins TRBV4-2 to TRBJ1-1; 7 nucleotides align to TRBD1. This CDR3 contains 14 residues. Losses at the gene ends were 4 bases for V and 0 bases for J; bases not matched to a gene: 2. Germline CDR1 is LGHNA and CDR2 is YNFKEQ.

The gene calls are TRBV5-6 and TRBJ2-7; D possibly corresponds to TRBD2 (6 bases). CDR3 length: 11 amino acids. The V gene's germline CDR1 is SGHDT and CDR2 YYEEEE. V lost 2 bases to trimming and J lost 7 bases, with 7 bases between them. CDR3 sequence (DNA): TGTGCCAGCAGCTTTGGAGGGGAGCAGTACTTC. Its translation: CASSFGGEQYF.

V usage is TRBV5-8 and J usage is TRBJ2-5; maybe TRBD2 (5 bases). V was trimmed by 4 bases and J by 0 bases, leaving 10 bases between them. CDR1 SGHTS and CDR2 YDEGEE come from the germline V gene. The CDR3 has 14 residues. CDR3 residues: CASSPGLHQETQYF. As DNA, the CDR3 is TGTGCCAGCAGCCCCGGACTGCACCAAGAGACCCAGTACTTC.

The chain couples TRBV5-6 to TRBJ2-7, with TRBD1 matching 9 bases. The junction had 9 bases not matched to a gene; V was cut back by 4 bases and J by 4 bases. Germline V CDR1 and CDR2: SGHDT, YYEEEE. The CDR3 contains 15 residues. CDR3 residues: CASSRRRTGVYEQYF. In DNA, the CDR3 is TGTGCCAGCAGCCGGAGACGGACAGGGGTGTACGAGCAGTACTTC.

The CDR3 bases are TGCGCCAGCAGCCAAGATCAGGGGGGCTCTGGGGCCAACGTCCTGACTTTC. Translating it yields CASSQDQGGSGANVLTF. The J gene is TRBJ2-6, the V gene TRBV4-3; D may be TRBD1 (7 bases). The CDR3 contains 17 residues. With 0 bases removed from V and 0 bases from J, the gap between germline ends came to 9 bases. Germline CDR1 is LGHNA and CDR2 is YSLEER.